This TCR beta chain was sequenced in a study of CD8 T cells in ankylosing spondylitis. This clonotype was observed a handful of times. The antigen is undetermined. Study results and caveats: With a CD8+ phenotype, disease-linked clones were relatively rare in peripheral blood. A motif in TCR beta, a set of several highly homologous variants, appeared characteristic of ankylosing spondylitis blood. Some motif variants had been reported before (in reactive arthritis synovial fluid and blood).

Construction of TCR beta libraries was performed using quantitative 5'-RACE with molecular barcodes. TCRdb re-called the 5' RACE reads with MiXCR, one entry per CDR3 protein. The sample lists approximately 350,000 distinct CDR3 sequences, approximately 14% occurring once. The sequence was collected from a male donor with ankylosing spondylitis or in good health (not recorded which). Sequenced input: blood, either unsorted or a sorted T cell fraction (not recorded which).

In nucleotides, the CDR3 is TGTGCCAGCAGCCCCGGACTAGCGGGAGATGTTATAGGGACCGGGGAGCTGTTTTTT. This encodes CASSPGLAGDVIGTGELFF. The chain has TRBV11-1 and TRBJ2-2; 13 bases are shared with TRBD2. V shed 5 bases, J shed 5 bases, and the junction held 14 bases outside the gene matches. Germline values: CDR1 SGHAT, CDR2 FQDESV (reference sequence). This CDR3 spans 19 amino acids.